One sample yielded the 12 T cell receptor beta chains listed below, sequenced in a study of blood T cell repertoires in COVID-19. This table comes from immunoSEQ multiplex PCR, and its TCRdb copy is limited to in-frame clones, with some not included. Here the sample spans around 12,000 clones, about 88% being singletons. The sample consisted of peripheral blood. The receptors were gathered from a human donor in a cohort sampled during active COVID-19.

The chain employs TRBV7-2 and TRBJ2-5; 9 nucleotides line up with TRBD1. The J segment lost 5 bases and the V segment lost 2 bases, leaving 9 bases of the junction unmatched. The germline V gene has CDR1 SGHTA and CDR2 FQGNSA. The CDR3 length is 16 residues. CDR3 sequence reads: CASSLIPGQGSETQYF. CDR3 DNA: TGTGCCAGCAGCTTAATCCCGGGACAGGGCTCCGAGACCCAGTACTTC. Supplemented by reference TRBV7-2 and TRBJ2-5, the full variable domain reads GAGVSQSPSNKVTEKGKDVELRCDPISGHTALYWYRQSLGQGLEFLIYFQGNSAPDKSGLPSDRFSAERTGGSVSTLTIQRTQQEDSAVYLCASSLIPGQGSETQYFGPGTRLLVL.

J is TRBJ2-1 and V is TRBV4-1; 8 positions match TRBD2. CDR1 is MGHRA, CDR2 YSYEKL, per germline. Germline trimming cut 4 bases from V and 9 bases from J; bases unmatched to any gene: 8. The CDR3 consists of 14 residues. The CDR3 is CASSRGLEAPEQFF. The CDR3 nucleotides are TGCGCCAGCAGCCGGGGACTAGAAGCTCCTGAGCAGTTCTTC.

V usage is TRBV4-3 and J usage is TRBJ1-5, with TRBD1 as a possible D gene (5 bases). V was shortened by 1 base and J by 9 bases, with 13 bases between the two germline ends. This CDR3 comprises 14 residues. Per the germline V gene, CDR1 is LGHNA and CDR2 is YSLEER. The CDR3 loop reads CASSQVGGGGPQHF. The CDR3 DNA sequence: TGCGCCAGCAGCCAAGTCGGCGGCGGGGGGCCCCAGCATTTT.

The V and J genes are TRBV7-2 and TRBJ1-5; 9 bases are shared with TRBD1. This CDR3 has 14 amino acids. The germline V gene has CDR1 SGHTA and CDR2 FQGNSA. J gave up 6 bases and V 7 bases, and 7 bases lay outside the gene matches. For the CDR3, the DNA is TGTGCCAGCAAGGGGACAGGGCTGGGTCAGCCCCAGCATTTT. It translates to CASKGTGLGQPQHF.

This rearrangement joins TRBV30 to TRBJ2-6; D is unresolved. The CDR3 is made up of 14 amino acids. Germline V gene lookup returns CDR1 GTSNPN and CDR2 SVGIG (reference sequence). Trimming shortened V by 2 bases and J by 0 bases, and 5 bases separated the two germline ends. CDR3 loop: CAWSRDSGANVLTF. Here the CDR3 DNA reads TGTGCCTGGAGTAGAGACTCTGGGGCCAACGTCCTGACTTTC. The full variable domain, completed using reference TRBV30 and TRBJ2-6, is SQTIHQWPATLVQPVGSPLSLECTVEGTSNPNLYWYRQAAGRGLQLLFYSVGIGQISSEVPQNLSASRPQDRQFILSSKKLLLSDSGFYLCAWSRDSGANVLTFGAGSRLTVL.

V is TRBV7-2 and J is TRBJ2-7; possibly TRBD1 for D (5 bases). This CDR3 spans 15 amino acids. CDR1 SGHTA and CDR2 FQGNSA come from the germline V gene. The V end lost 1 base, the J end lost 0 bases, and 10 bases lay between the germline ends. The CDR3: CASSLGGQGSYEQYF. The CDR3 coding sequence is TGTGCCAGCAGCTTAGGTGGCCAGGGCTCCTACGAGCAGTACTTC.

The J gene is TRBJ1-5, the V gene TRBV7-8; D is ambiguous. CDR3 size: 13 residues. Germline V CDR1 and CDR2: SGHVS, FQNEAQ. Trimming pared 5 bases from V and 0 bases from J, leaving 5 bases between. The CDR3 DNA reads TGTGCCAGCAGCCCGTATAGCAATCAGCCCCAGCATTTT. Amino acid sequence: CASSPYSNQPQHF.

This rearrangement joins TRBV2 to TRBJ1-3; TRBD1 agrees at 8 bases. There are 14 residues in the CDR3. V was pared by 6 bases and J by 0 bases, with 1 base of the junction left unmatched. Germline CDR1 SNHLY, CDR2 FYNNEI. The CDR3 loop reads CASRQGGSGNTIYF. The CDR3 DNA follows: TGTGCCAGCAGACAGGGGGGCTCTGGAAACACCATATATTTT.

The chain carries TRBV6-5 and TRBJ1-1; TRBD1 might be the D (5 bases). V dropped 10 bases and J dropped 5 bases, with 14 bases sitting between them. The CDR3 covers 12 residues. Germline lookup yields CDR1 MNHEY and CDR2 SVGAGI. The CDR3 DNA sequence: TGTGCCACCAACCGGGGGGGGACTGAAGCTTTCTTT. Translated: CATNRGGTEAFF.

This clone was recorded once. The chain links TRBV4-3 to TRBJ1-2; a weak D match, TRBD1 (5 bases). This CDR3 has 16 residues. With 0 bases removed from V and 6 bases from J, the gap between germline ends came to 17 bases. Germline V gene sequence: CDR1 LGHNA, CDR2 YSLEER. DNA of the CDR3: TGCGCCAGCAGCCAAGATCGGGGGTCTCGCCTCAATGGCTACACCTTC. As protein: CASSQDRGSRLNGYTF.

The CDR3 protein is CASSRAPGQGTNTEAFF. CDR3 DNA: TGCGCCAGCAGTCGCGCACCGGGACAGGGAACGAACACTGAAGCTTTCTTT. The rearrangement joins TRBV23-1 to TRBJ1-1, with 9 bases that match TRBD1. TRBV23-1 is marked as an open reading frame, function uncertain. The ends lost 4 bases at V and 1 base at J; junction bases unmatched: 10. This CDR3 comprises 17 residues.

The chain joins TRBV5-4 to TRBJ1-2; possible D gene TRBD1, 6 bases. Trimming pared 4 bases from V and 3 bases from J, leaving 16 bases between. CDR1 is SGHNT and CDR2 is YYREEE in the germline V gene (reference sequence). This CDR3 region has 15 residues. The CDR3 loop reads CASSRSVDSHYGYTF. CDR3 coding DNA: TGTGCCAGCAGCCGAAGCGTGGACAGCCACTATGGCTACACCTTC.